These T cell receptor beta chains were read from a single sample in a study of identical twins. MiXCR was run by TCRdb on the 5' RACE reads, yielding one entry per CDR3 protein. This sample has around 1.7 million distinct CDR3 sequences, with around 29% found just once. Sequences were obtained from cord blood. The receptors come from a newborn girl in good health. Each CDR3 is given with its conserved first and last residue. A D gene is named only where the DNA matches it firmly. Where a row states a size, it is once, few, many or the class of an expanded clone; other rows omit it.

TRBJ2-3 . TRBV4-1 few CASSDLGLTDTQYF TGCGCCAGCAGCGATCTAGGGCTCACAGATACGCAGTATTTT
TRBJ2-1 . TRBV5-5 . CASSLVGNDYNEQFF TGTGCCAGCAGCTTGGTAGGGAACGATTACAATGAGCAGTTCTTC
TRBJ2-7 TRBD1 TRBV6-5 . CASSPDRALYEQYF TGTGCCAGCAGTCCAGACAGGGCCCTCTACGAGCAGTACTTC
TRBJ2-1 TRBD2 TRBV10-3 . CAIGTNRQETQFF TGTGCCATCGGGACTAACCGCCAAGAGACCCAGTTCTTC
TRBJ2-6 . TRBV14 . CASSQVGTLSGANVLTF TGTGCCAGCAGCCAAGTTGGGACCCTCTCTGGGGCCAACGTCCTGACTTTC
TRBJ2-1 TRBD2 TRBV10-3 . CAISEERGDYNEQFF TGTGCCATCAGTGAGGAGCGGGGGGATTACAATGAGCAGTTCTTC
TRBJ2-1 TRBD1 TRBV6-2/TRBV6-3 few CASRTGGPVNEQFF TGTGCCAGCAGGACAGGGGGCCCCGTTAATGAGCAGTTCTTC
TRBJ1-6 TRBD1 TRBV20-1 few CSAAGGSYNSPLHF TGCAGTGCTGCAGGGGGCTCCTATAATTCACCCCTCCACTTT
TRBJ2-3 TRBD2 TRBV20-1 few CSQCASGGARDTQYF TGCAGTCAATGTGCTAGCGGGGGGGCCAGGGATACGCAGTATTTT
TRBJ2-7 TRBD2 TRBV6-1 few CASARLAGTYEQYF TGTGCCAGCGCCAGACTAGCGGGAACCTACGAGCAGTACTTC
TRBJ2-1 . TRBV7-2 . CASSLQGGFNEQFF TGTGCCAGCAGCTTACAAGGCGGGTTCAATGAGCAGTTCTTC
TRBJ2-1 . TRBV5-4 few CASSLAVDRGNEQFF TGTGCCAGCAGCTTGGCCGTGGACAGAGGAAATGAGCAGTTCTTC
TRBJ2-7 . TRBV27 . CASSFPSRGAYNEQYF TGTGCCAGCAGTTTCCCTAGCCGGGGAGCTTACAATGAGCAGTACTTC
TRBJ1-1 . TRBV10-3 . CATNNRWGTEAFF TGTGCCACAAACAACAGGTGGGGCACTGAAGCTTTCTTT
TRBJ1-6 . TRBV11-2 . CASSLVRQFPFSPLHF TGTGCCAGCAGCTTAGTTCGGCAGTTCCCATTTTCACCCCTCCACTTT
TRBJ2-5 . TRBV6-6 few CASSYDPIQETQYF TGTGCCAGCAGTTACGATCCTATCCAAGAGACCCAGTACTTC
TRBJ1-6 . TRBV20-1 . CSARGRTLRDSPPHF TGCAGTGCTAGAGGCAGGACATTACGGGATTCACCCCCCCACTTT
TRBJ2-1 TRBD2 TRBV4-1 . CASSQDRRLAGEPEQFF TGCGCCAGCAGCCAAGATCGGAGACTAGCGGGAGAACCTGAGCAGTTCTTC
TRBJ2-6 . TRBV27 many CASSLTGRQKVSGANVLTF TGTGCCAGCAGTTTAACGGGGCGACAGAAGGTCTCTGGGGCCAACGTCCTGACTTTC
TRBJ1-1 . TRBV30 . CAWTSDQNTEAFF TGTGCCTGGACTTCGGACCAGAACACTGAAGCTTTCTTT
TRBJ1-2 . TRBV4-1 . CASSQAPTGRANYGYTF TGCGCCAGCAGCCAAGCCCCAACAGGTCGAGCTAACTATGGCTACACCTTC
TRBJ1-5 . TRBV7-9 . CAGSLEGDSNQPQHF TGTGCCGGCAGCTTAGAGGGGGATAGCAATCAGCCCCAGCATTTT
TRBJ2-7 TRBD2 TRBV29-1 . CSVEEPTSGGSYEQYF TGCAGCGTTGAAGAACCGACTAGCGGGGGATCCTACGAGCAGTACTTC
TRBJ2-5 . TRBV27 few CASRRQAQETQYF TGTGCCAGCAGAAGACAAGCACAAGAGACCCAGTACTTC
TRBJ2-7 TRBD1 TRBV10-3 . CAITDRGLYEQYF TGTGCCATCACCGACAGGGGGCTTTACGAGCAGTACTTC
TRBJ2-7 . TRBV12-3/TRBV12-4 many CASTWGYEQYF TGCGCCAGCACTTGGGGCTACGAGCAGTACTTC
TRBJ2-7 TRBD2 TRBV20-1 few CSATSGPYEQYF TGCAGTGCTACTAGCGGGCCCTACGAGCAGTACTTC
TRBJ2-4 . TRBV11-2 few CASSPRRFVKNIQYF TGTGCCAGCAGCCCCCGCCGGTTCGTCAAAAACATTCAGTACTTC
TRBJ2-1 . TRBV5-6 . CASSLGRDRFYEQFF TGTGCCAGCAGCTTGGGGAGGGATCGGTTCTACGAGCAGTTCTTC
TRBJ2-3 . TRBV6-5 many CASSFSRGYTDTQYF TGTGCCAGCAGTTTCTCCCGCGGTTACACAGATACGCAGTATTTT
TRBJ1-1 . TRBV27 . CASSPLTVNTEAFF TGTGCCAGCAGCCCTCTGACAGTGAACACTGAAGCTTTCTTT
TRBJ1-4 . TRBV20-1 few CSARDAAGTNEKLFF TGCAGTGCTAGAGATGCAGCGGGCACCAATGAAAAACTGTTTTTT
TRBJ2-2 . TRBV5-1 few CASSLETASNTGELFF TGCGCCAGCAGCTTGGAGACAGCTTCGAACACCGGGGAGCTGTTTTTT
TRBJ2-1 TRBD2 TRBV7-2 few CASSFLLAGHNEQFF TGTGCCAGCAGCTTTCTACTAGCGGGGCACAATGAGCAGTTCTTC
TRBJ2-7 . TRBV5-1 . CASSLMFRGYEQYF TGCGCCAGCAGCTTAATGTTCAGGGGCTACGAGCAGTACTTC
TRBJ2-4 TRBD2 TRBV20-1 few CSATLSGLAKNIQYF TGCAGTGCTACACTTAGCGGGCTAGCCAAAAACATTCAGTACTTC
TRBJ2-5 . TRBV28 . CASSFRGMETQYF TGTGCCAGCAGTTTCCGGGGGATGGAGACCCAGTACTTC
TRBJ2-7 TRBD2 TRBV7-9 . CASSFSSGLNYEQYF TGTGCCAGCAGCTTCAGTAGCGGGCTAAATTACGAGCAGTACTTC
TRBJ2-7 . TRBV27 many CASSLDRAHEQYF TGTGCCAGCAGTTTAGATAGAGCCCACGAGCAGTACTTC
TRBJ1-4 TRBD1 TRBV12-3/TRBV12-4 . CASSSSGGNEKLFF TGTGCCAGCAGTTCGTCAGGGGGCAATGAAAAACTGTTTTTT
TRBJ2-4 TRBD2 TRBV12-3/TRBV12-4 . CASSLDTTTSGRGSKLNIQYF TGTGCCAGCAGTTTAGATACAACAACTAGCGGGAGGGGAAGCAAACTGAACATTCAGTACTTC
TRBJ1-5 . TRBV6-1 . CASSVLGGNQPQHF TGTGCCAGCAGTGTTTTAGGGGGCAATCAGCCCCAGCATTTT
TRBJ2-2 . TRBV10-3 . CAISARDTGELFF TGTGCCATCAGTGCCCGAGACACCGGGGAGCTGTTTTTT
TRBJ1-2 . TRBV5-1 many CASSSTVSYGYTF TGCGCCAGCAGCTCGACAGTGAGCTATGGCTACACCTTC
TRBJ2-5 TRBD2 TRBV20-1 . CSARRLAGYNEQYF TGCAGTGCTAGAAGACTAGCGGGCTACAATGAGCAGTACTTC
TRBJ2-5 . TRBV24-1 few CATSDGLETQYF TGTGCCACCAGTGACGGACTAGAGACCCAGTACTTC
TRBJ2-5 . TRBV7-2 . CASSHFGVGKTQYF TGTGCCAGCAGCCACTTTGGGGTTGGAAAGACCCAGTACTTC
TRBJ1-3 . TRBV6-6 . CASSPPGQSGNTIYF TGTGCCAGCAGTCCCCCTGGACAGAGCGGAAACACCATATATTTT
TRBJ2-1 . TRBV20-1 . CSARDPRLGSPYNEQFF TGCAGTGCTAGAGATCCCAGACTAGGTAGCCCCTACAATGAGCAGTTCTTC
TRBJ2-7 . TRBV12-3/TRBV12-4 many CASCQFPSGEQYF TGTGCCAGCTGTCAGTTCCCTTCGGGCGAGCAGTACTTC
TRBJ2-5 TRBD1 TRBV20-1 few CSANHRGQETQYF TGCAGTGCTAACCACAGGGGGCAGGAGACCCAGTACTTC
TRBJ1-6 TRBD1 TRBV28 few CASRPLQTGNSPLHF TGTGCCAGCAGACCCCTCCAGACAGGGAATTCACCCCTCCACTTT
TRBJ2-3 . TRBV5-6 few CASSSSRLTISSTDTQYF TGTGCCAGCAGCTCGTCTCGCCTAACAATCAGTAGCACAGATACGCAGTATTTT
TRBJ2-1 . TRBV5-1 few CASSGTDYHNEQFF TGCGCCAGCAGCGGGACGGACTATCACAATGAGCAGTTCTTC
TRBJ2-3 . TRBV27 few CASSPPTVFRTDTQYF TGTGCCAGCAGTCCTCCGACAGTTTTTCGCACAGATACGCAGTATTTT
TRBJ2-6 TRBD1 TRBV3-1 . CASSPTQGIRANVLTF TGTGCCAGCAGCCCAACACAGGGGATTAGGGCCAACGTCCTGACTTTC
TRBJ1-2 . TRBV5-1 few CASSLVRGNDGYTF TGCGCCAGCAGCTTGGTTCGGGGGAACGATGGCTACACCTTC